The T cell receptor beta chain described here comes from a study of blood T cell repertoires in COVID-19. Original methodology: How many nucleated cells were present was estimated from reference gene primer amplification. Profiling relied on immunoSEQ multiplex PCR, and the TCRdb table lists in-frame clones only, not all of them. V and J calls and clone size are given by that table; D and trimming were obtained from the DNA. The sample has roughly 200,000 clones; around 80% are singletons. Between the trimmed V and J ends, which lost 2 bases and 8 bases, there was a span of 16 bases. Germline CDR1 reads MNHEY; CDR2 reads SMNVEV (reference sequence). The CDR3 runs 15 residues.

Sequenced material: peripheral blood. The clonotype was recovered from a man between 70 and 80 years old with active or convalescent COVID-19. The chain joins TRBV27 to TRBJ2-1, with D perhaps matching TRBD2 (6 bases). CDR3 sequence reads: CASSLGSGRAYEQFF. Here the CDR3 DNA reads TGTGCCAGCAGTTTAGGAAGCGGGCGGGCCTATGAGCAGTTCTTC.